Shown below are 17 T cell receptor beta chains from a single sample sequenced in a study of blood T cell repertoires in COVID-19. The assay was immunoSEQ multiplex PCR, and TCRdb's table has in-frame clones only and misses some. The table includes under 300,000 clones, over 80% detected once. Sequenced input: peripheral blood. These receptors were taken from a human donor in a cohort sampled during active COVID-19.

This clone was counted only a few times. The chain recombines TRBV7-9 with TRBJ1-5; D possibly corresponds to TRBD1 (5 bases). The germline V and J ends were trimmed by 1 base and 6 bases, with 10 bases remaining between them. Germline lookup yields CDR1 SEHNR and CDR2 FQNEAQ (reference sequence). The CDR3 length is 14 residues. CDR3 sequence: CASSLDGGGQPQHF. CDR3 bases: TGTGCCAGCAGCTTAGATGGGGGAGGTCAGCCCCAGCATTTT. The whole variable domain, remainder taken from reference TRBV7-9 and TRBJ1-5, is DTGVSQNPRHKITKRGQNVTFRCDPISEHNRLYWYRQTLGQGPEFLTYFQNEAQLEKSRLLSDRFSAERPKGSFSTLEIQRTEQGDSAMYLCASSLDGGGQPQHFGDGTRLSIL.

The rearrangement links TRBV28 to TRBJ2-3; D possibly corresponds to TRBD1 (5 bases). The V end was cut by 4 bases, the J end by 3 bases, with 11 bases between. CDR1 and CDR2 (germline): MDHEN, SYDVKM. This CDR3 is built from 14 residues. The CDR3 spells CASSSPTATDTQYF. CDR3 DNA sequence: TGTGCCAGCAGTTCCCCGACAGCTACAGATACGCAGTATTTT. Full variable domain (missing parts from reference TRBV28 and TRBJ2-3): DVKVTQSSRYLVKRTGEKVFLECVQDMDHENMFWYRQDPGLGLRLIYFSYDVKMKEKGDIPEGYSVSREKKERFSLILESASTNQTSMYLCASSSPTATDTQYFGPGTRLTVL.

The genes are TRBV6-5 and TRBJ1-5; D is unclear. In germline, CDR1 is MNHEY, CDR2 SVGAGI. This CDR3 has 15 residues. Trimming stripped 6 bases from V and 0 bases from J, with 12 bases between. The CDR3 is CASSDTPYSNQPQHF. CDR3 sequence (DNA): TGTGCCAGCAGCGATACACCTTATAGCAATCAGCCCCAGCATTTT.

The CDR3 loop reads CASSTVGGFQPQHF. Here the CDR3 DNA reads TGTGCCAGTAGTACCGTCGGGGGGTTTCAGCCCCAGCATTTT. This chain uses TRBV19 with TRBJ1-5; D may be TRBD1 (5 bases). The CDR3 totals 14 residues. Germline CDR1 LNHDA, CDR2 SQIVND (reference sequence). Trimming removed 4 bases at V and 6 bases at J, with 13 bases between. Drawing the rest from reference TRBV19 and TRBJ1-5, the complete variable domain is DGGITQSPKYLFRKEGQNVTLSCEQNLNHDAMYWYRQDPGQGLRLIYYSQIVNDFQKGDIAEGYSVSREKKESFPLTVTSAQKNPTAFYLCASSTVGGFQPQHFGDGTRLSIL.

The rearrangement links TRBV19 to TRBJ1-5; D is perhaps TRBD1 (6 bases). Trimming took off 5 bases at V and 9 bases at J, with 17 bases between the two ends. The germline V gene encodes CDR1 LNHDA and CDR2 SQIVND (reference sequence). The CDR3 extends over 14 amino acids. The CDR3 DNA sequence: TGTGCCAGTAGTGCCGGACAGCTCGCCGTGCCCCAGCATTTT. This codes for CASSAGQLAVPQHF.

This clone was found a few times. V gene TRBV10-1 combines with J gene TRBJ2-1; TRBD2 matches 13 bases. The length of the CDR3 is 17 residues. Unmatched junction bases numbered 9, after V lost 3 bases and J lost 7 bases. In germline, CDR1 is WNHNN, CDR2 SYGVQD (reference sequence). DNA of the CDR3: TGCGCCAGCAGTGAATTACTAGCGGGAGGGGGAGGAAATGAGCAGTTCTTC. Its translation is CASSELLAGGGGNEQFF.

This clone was seen a handful of times. The chain combines TRBV5-1 with TRBJ2-5; D perhaps matches TRBD2 (6 bases). Germline CDR1 SGHRS, CDR2 YFSETQ. The CDR3 sequence is 12 residues long. The germline V and J ends were trimmed by 7 bases and 2 bases, with 9 bases remaining between them. Here the CDR3 reads CASGDWQETQYF. The CDR3 region has the DNA TGCGCCAGCGGGGACTGGCAAGAGACCCAGTACTTC.

The chain is built from TRBV18 and TRBJ2-4; the D is unclear. V lost 4 bases, J lost 5 bases, and 6 bases lay in between. The CDR3 loop spans 12 amino acids. The germline V gene encodes CDR1 KGHSH and CDR2 LQKENI. The CDR3 here is CASSRAENIQYF. Here the CDR3 DNA reads TGTGCCAGCTCACGGGCCGAAAACATTCAGTACTTC. The variable domain in full, completed from reference TRBV18 and TRBJ2-4, reads NAGVMQNPRHLVRRRGQEARLRCSPMKGHSHVYWYRQLPEEGLKFMVYLQKENIIDESGMPKERFSAEFPKEGPSILRIQQVVRGDSAAYFCASSRAENIQYFGAGTRLSVL.

This clone was picked up one time. This chain connects TRBV9 to TRBJ2-5, with 7 bases fitting TRBD2. This CDR3 spans 15 amino acids. The ends lost 3 bases at V and 4 bases at J; junction bases unmatched: 9. Germline CDR1 is SGDLS and CDR2 is YYNGEE. Written as DNA, the CDR3 is TGTGCCAGCAGCGCCACCGGGACTACAAGAGAGACCCAGTACTTC. Its protein is CASSATGTTRETQYF.

This CDR3 reads CASSLHRAVEDGYTF. As DNA, the CDR3 is TGTGCCAGCAGTTTACACAGGGCGGTTGAGGATGGCTACACCTTC. The chain combines TRBV6-5 with TRBJ1-2; TRBD1 is a possible D gene (6 bases). Germline values: CDR1 MNHEY, CDR2 SVGAGI. The CDR3 sequence is 15 residues long. The germline V and J ends were trimmed by 4 bases and 6 bases, with 18 bases remaining between them.

With respect to this clone: The identical CDR3 is also encoded by other nucleotide sequences in the sample. V gene TRBV6-5 combines with J gene TRBJ1-2, with 9 bases lining up with TRBD1. Trimming took 5 bases from V and 5 from J; bases not matched to a gene: 6. The CDR3 is 14 residues long. Per the germline V gene, CDR1 is MNHEY and CDR2 is SVGAGI. The CDR3 sequence is CASSLQDRGYGYTF. The CDR3 DNA reads as TGTGCCAGCAGTCTACAAGACAGGGGGTATGGCTACACCTTC.

CDR3 sequence reads: CSSTGGLDYGYTF. The CDR3 DNA reads as TGCAGTTCTACTGGGGGGTTGGACTATGGCTACACCTTC. The V and J genes are TRBV29-1 and TRBJ1-2; maybe TRBD1 (5 bases). This CDR3 is 13 amino acids long. The germline V gene encodes CDR1 SQVTM and CDR2 ANQGSEA.

The rearrangement links TRBV7-6 to TRBJ1-1; possibly TRBD1 for D (6 bases). Trimming took off 4 bases at V and 1 base at J, with 10 bases between the two ends. The CDR3 consists of 14 residues. The germline CDR1 and CDR2 sequences are SGHVS and FNYEAQ. For the CDR3, the DNA is TGTGCCAGCAGCTCCGGACAGACGAACACTGAAGCTTTCTTT. Translating gives CASSSGQTNTEAFF.

The rearrangement links TRBV7-9 to TRBJ2-7, with a possible D match to TRBD2 (5 bases). Trimming removed 0 bases at V and 6 bases at J, with 15 bases between. The CDR3 totals 15 residues. Germline CDR1 and CDR2: SEHNR and FQNEAQ (reference sequence). CDR3 nucleotide sequence: TGTGCCAGCAGCTTAGCGAGGGCTAGTCCGATCGAGCAGTACTTC. The encoded protein is CASSLARASPIEQYF.

CDR3 sequence reads: CASSVDPGTNTGELFF. In nucleotides, the CDR3 is TGTGCCAGCAGCGTAGATCCGGGGACGAACACCGGGGAGCTGTTTTTT. This sequence joins TRBV9 and TRBJ2-2, with D possibly TRBD2 on 5 matching bases. CDR1 and CDR2 (germline): SGDLS, YYNGEE. This CDR3 is built from 16 residues. The ends were cut back, 0 bases at V and 0 bases at J, with 9 bases in the middle.

The V call is TRBV11-2, the J call TRBJ1-2; D gene unclear. CDR1 SGHAT and CDR2 FQNNGV come from the germline V gene. The ends were cut back, 0 bases at V and 8 bases at J, with 16 bases in the middle. The CDR3 is made up of 15 amino acids. Here the CDR3 reads CASSLDYTTTSGYTF. In DNA form, the CDR3 reads TGTGCCAGCAGCTTAGATTACACTACTACCTCGGGCTACACCTTC.

The rearrangement joins TRBV28 to TRBJ1-2; D remains unclear. The germline gives CDR1 MDHEN, CDR2 SYDVKM. Trimming shortened V by 6 bases and J by 8 bases, and 16 bases separated the two germline ends. The CDR3 runs 13 residues. The CDR3 is CASSSTASRGYTF. The CDR3, as DNA: TGTGCCAGCAGCTCCACGGCCTCGCGGGGCTACACCTTC.